The sequence of this TCR beta chain was determined in a study of T cell responses to AZD1222 COVID-19 vaccine. Study-wide results and caveats: Rises in breadth and depth of Spike-specific TCRs came after two AZD1222 doses. Only six or seven AZD1222 recipients tested seropositive at baseline.

Remarks on this clone: Its antigen remains unidentified.

The CDR3 runs 14 residues. The ends lost 4 bases at V and 12 bases at J; junction bases unmatched: 9. The germline gives CDR1 SGHDN, CDR2 FVKESK. TCRdb's table, derived via immunoSEQ multiplex PCR, lists solely in-frame clones and lacks some. The sample has 150,000 to 200,000 clones; 85% to 95% are singletons. The clonotype comes from an adult who received the AZD1222 COVID-19 vaccine. This chain connects TRBV14 to TRBJ2-1, with TRBD2 identical over 10 bases. Sequences were derived from peripheral blood, sampled 28 days after the second AZD1222 dose. The CDR3 coding sequence is TGTGCCAGCAGCCTTACTAGCGGGGCTTTTCGGCAGTTCTTC. This codes for CASSLTSGAFRQFF. Full variable domain (remainder filled in from reference TRBV14 and TRBJ2-1): EAGVTQFPSHSVIEKGQTVTLRCDPISGHDNLYWYRRVMGKEIKFLLHFVKESKQDESGMPNNRFLAERTGGTYSTLKVQPAELEDSGVYFCASSLTSGAFRQFFGPGTRLTVL.